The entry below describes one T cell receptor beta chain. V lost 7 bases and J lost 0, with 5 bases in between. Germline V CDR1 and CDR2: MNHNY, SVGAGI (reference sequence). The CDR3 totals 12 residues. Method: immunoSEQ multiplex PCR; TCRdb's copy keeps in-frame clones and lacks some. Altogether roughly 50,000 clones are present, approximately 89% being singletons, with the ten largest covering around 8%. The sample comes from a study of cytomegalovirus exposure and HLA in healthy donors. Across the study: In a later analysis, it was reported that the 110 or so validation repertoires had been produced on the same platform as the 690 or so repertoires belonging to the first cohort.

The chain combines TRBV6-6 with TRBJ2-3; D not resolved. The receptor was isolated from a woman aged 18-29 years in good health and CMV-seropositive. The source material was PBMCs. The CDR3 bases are TGTGCCAGCACCAGTAGCACAGATACGCAGTATTTT. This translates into CASTSSTDTQYF.